This T cell receptor (beta chain) was sequenced in a study of blood T cell repertoires in COVID-19. Study summary: The samples span acute and convalescent COVID-19 from the United States, Italy and Spain. PBMCs, B-cell-depleted T cells, or T cells were the source of the cDNA or gDNA that made up the material.

This clone has a single count. Per the original methods: Nucleated cell number was recorded as an estimate derived from reference gene primer amplification. TCRdb keeps only in-frame clones here, not all; method: immunoSEQ multiplex PCR. V and J calls plus clone size are reproduced from that table; the DNA served to infer D and trimming. The data show 150,000 to 250,000 clones, with less than 95% seen just once and about 0.8% held by the top ten. Trimming removed 5 bases at V and 7 bases at J, with 24 bases between. Germline V lookup: CDR1 MGHRA, CDR2 YSYEKL. The CDR3 consists of 18 residues. Seattle's cohort entered during active infection and was followed longitudinally.

The V and J genes are TRBV4-1 and TRBJ1-6; tentatively, D is TRBD1 (5 bases). The sequence was obtained from a young man with COVID-19, enrolled during active disease. Specimen: peripheral blood. The CDR3 loop reads CASSFLLRAGTPNSPLHF. The CDR3 nucleotides read TGCGCCAGCAGCTTTTTGCTGAGGGCGGGGACCCCGAATTCACCCCTCCACTTT.